The entry that follows covers one TCR beta chain sequence. The antigen it binds to is not known. No base qualities exist here, and no much larger clone lies one base off it. The CDR3, cysteine through phenylalanine, is 16 amino acids long. Solely the CDR3 DNA is kept, with 48 bases framed from the first base. CDR1 MDHEN and CDR2 SYDVKM were looked up in the germline V gene. V and J are trimmed by 5 bases and 3 bases, and the gene matches miss 6 bases of the junction. These data are taken from a study of control samples from healthy donors and cancer patients (dated by TCRdb to about 2020). Library preparation employed the immunoSEQ multiplex PCR assay. In its TCRdb copy, this immuneACCESS table keeps in-frame sequences only and misses some clones. Where compared with another copy, unresolved V genes explain less than half of these, and the others have no known cause. The sample data list around 68,000 clones, and about 83% of these were observed just once. Approximately 15% of the sample is held by the ten biggest clonotypes.

The receptor was derived from a man between 60 and 70 years old in good health. Sample: blood. The chain joins TRBV28 to TRBJ2-2, and TRBD2 aligns with 10 junction nucleotides. The DNA sequence is TGTGCCAGCAGTAAAGCGGGAGGGGCGGACACCGGGGAGCTGTTTTTT. This yields the protein CASSKAGGADTGELFF.